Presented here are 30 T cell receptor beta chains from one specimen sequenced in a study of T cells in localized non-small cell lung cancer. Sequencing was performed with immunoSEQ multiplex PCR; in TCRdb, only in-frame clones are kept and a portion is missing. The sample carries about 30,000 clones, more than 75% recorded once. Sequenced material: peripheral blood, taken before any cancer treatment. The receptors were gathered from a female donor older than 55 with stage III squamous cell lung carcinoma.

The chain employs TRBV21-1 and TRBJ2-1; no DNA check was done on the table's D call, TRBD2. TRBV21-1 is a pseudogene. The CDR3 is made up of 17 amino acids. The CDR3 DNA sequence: TGTGCCAGCAGCAAAAATACCGCGAGACTAGATTCGAGTGAGCAGTTCTTC. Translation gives CASSKNTARLDSSEQFF.

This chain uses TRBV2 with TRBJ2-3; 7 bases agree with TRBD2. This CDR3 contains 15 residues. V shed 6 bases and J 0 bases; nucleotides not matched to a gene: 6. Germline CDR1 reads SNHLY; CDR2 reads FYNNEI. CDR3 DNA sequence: TGTGCCAGCAGGGAGGGACTATCTAGCACAGATACGCAGTATTTT. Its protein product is CASREGLSSTDTQYF.

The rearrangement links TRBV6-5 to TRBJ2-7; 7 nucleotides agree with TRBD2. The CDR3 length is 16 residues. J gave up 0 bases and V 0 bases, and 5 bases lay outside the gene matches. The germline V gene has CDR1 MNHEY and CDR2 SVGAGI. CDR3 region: CASSYSPGGSSYEQYF. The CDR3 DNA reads TGTGCCAGCAGTTACTCGCCCGGGGGGAGCTCCTACGAGCAGTACTTC.

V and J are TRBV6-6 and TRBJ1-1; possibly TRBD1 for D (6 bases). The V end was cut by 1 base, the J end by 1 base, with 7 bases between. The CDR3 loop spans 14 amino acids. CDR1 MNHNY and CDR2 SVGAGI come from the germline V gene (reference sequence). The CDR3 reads CASSYLQGNTEAFF. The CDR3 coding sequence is TGTGCCAGCAGTTACTTACAGGGGAACACTGAAGCTTTCTTT.

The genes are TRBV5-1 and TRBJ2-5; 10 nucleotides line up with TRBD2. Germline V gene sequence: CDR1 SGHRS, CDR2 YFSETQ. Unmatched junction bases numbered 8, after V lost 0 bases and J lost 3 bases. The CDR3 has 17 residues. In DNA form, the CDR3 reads TGCGCCAGCAGCTTGGGAGGTAGCGGGGGGTCGGAAGAGACCCAGTACTTC. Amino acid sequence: CASSLGGSGGSEETQYF.

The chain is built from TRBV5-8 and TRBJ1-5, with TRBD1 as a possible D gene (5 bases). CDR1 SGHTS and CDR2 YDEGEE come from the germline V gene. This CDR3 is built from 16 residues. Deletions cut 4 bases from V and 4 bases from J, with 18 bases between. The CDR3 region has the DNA TGTGCCAGCAGCGCCAAATTCGGGACCACTAATCAGCCCCAGCATTTT. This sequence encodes CASSAKFGTTNQPQHF.

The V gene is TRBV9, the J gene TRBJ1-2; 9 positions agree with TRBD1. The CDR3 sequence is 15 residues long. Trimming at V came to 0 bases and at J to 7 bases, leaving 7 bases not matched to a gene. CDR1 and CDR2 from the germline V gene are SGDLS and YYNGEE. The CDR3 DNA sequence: TGTGCCAGCAGCGTAGGCGAGGGGACAGGGCTTGGCTACACCTTC. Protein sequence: CASSVGEGTGLGYTF.

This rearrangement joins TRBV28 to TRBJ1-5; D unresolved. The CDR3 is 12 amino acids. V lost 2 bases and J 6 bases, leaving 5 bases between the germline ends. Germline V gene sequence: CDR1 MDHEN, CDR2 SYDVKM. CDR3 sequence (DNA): TGTGCCAGCAGTTTAGTCCGTCAGCCCCAGCATTTT. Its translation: CASSLVRQPQHF.

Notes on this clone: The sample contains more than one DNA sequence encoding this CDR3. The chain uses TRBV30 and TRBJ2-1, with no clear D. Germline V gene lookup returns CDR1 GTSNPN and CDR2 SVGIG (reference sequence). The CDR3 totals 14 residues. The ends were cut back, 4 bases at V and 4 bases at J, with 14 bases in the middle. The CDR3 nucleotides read TGTGCCTGGAAGTCCGGAATCTTTTACAATGAGCAGTTCTTC. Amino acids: CAWKSGIFYNEQFF.

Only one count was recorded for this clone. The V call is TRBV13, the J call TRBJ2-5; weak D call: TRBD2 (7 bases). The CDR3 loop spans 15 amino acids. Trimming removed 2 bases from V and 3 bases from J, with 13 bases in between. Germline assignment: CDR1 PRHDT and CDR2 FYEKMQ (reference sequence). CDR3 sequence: CASSLKGGAKETQYF. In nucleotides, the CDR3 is TGTGCCAGCAGCTTAAAAGGGGGGGCCAAAGAGACCCAGTACTTC.

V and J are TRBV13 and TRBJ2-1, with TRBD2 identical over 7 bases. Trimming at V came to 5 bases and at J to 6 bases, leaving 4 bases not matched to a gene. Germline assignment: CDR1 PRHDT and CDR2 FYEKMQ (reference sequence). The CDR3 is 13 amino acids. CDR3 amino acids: CASSILAANEQFF. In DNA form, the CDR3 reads TGTGCCAGCAGCATCCTAGCGGCCAATGAGCAGTTCTTC. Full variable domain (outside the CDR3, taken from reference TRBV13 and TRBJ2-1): AAGVIQSPRHLIKEKRETATLKCYPIPRHDTVYWYQQGPGQDPQFLISFYEKMQSDKGSIPDRFSAQQFSDYHSELNMSSLELGDSALYFCASSILAANEQFFGPGTRLTVL.

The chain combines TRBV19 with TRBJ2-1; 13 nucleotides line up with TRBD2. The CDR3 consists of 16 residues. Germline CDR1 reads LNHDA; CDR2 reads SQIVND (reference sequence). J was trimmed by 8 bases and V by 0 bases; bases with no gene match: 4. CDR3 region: CASSIDGTSGVDEQFF. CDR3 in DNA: TGTGCCAGTAGTATAGACGGGACTAGCGGGGTGGATGAGCAGTTCTTC.

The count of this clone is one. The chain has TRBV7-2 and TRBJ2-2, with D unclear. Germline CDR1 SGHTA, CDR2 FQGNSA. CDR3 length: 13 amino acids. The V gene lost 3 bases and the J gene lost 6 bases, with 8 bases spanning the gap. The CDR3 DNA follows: TGTGCCAGCAGCTTCGGCGGAGCCGGGGAGCTGTTTTTT. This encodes CASSFGGAGELFF.

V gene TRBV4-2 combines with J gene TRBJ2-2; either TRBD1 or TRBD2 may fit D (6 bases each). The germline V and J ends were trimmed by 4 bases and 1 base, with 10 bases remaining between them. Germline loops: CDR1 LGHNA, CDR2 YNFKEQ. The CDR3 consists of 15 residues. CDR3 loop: CASSLQGGNTGELFF. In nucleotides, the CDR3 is TGTGCCAGCAGCCTACAGGGAGGGAACACCGGGGAGCTGTTTTTT.

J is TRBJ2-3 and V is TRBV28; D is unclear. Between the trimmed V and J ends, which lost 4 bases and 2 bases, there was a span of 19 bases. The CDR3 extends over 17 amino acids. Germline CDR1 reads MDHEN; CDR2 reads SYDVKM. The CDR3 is CASSSPPYGVDTDTQYF. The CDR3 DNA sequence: TGTGCCAGCAGTTCCCCCCCTTATGGCGTGGACACAGATACGCAGTATTTT.

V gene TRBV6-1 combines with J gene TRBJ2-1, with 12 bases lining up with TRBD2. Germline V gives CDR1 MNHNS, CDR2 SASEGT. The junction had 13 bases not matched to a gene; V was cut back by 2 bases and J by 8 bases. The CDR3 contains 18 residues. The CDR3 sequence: CASSEPNYLAGGPYEQFF. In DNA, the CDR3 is TGTGCCAGCAGTGAACCCAATTATCTAGCGGGAGGGCCCTATGAGCAGTTCTTC.

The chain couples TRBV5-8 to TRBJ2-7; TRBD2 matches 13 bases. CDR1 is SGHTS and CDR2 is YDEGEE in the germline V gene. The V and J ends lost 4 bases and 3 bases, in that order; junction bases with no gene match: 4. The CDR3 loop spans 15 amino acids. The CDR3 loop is CASSLGLAGNYEQYF. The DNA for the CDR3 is TGTGCCAGCAGCCTGGGACTAGCGGGGAACTACGAGCAGTACTTC.

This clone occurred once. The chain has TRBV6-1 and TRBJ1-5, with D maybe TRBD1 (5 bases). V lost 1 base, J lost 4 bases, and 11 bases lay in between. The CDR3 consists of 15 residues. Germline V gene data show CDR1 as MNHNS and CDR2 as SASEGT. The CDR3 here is CASSEGLGGNQPQHF. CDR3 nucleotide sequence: TGTGCCAGCAGTGAAGGTCTTGGGGGGAATCAGCCCCAGCATTTT.

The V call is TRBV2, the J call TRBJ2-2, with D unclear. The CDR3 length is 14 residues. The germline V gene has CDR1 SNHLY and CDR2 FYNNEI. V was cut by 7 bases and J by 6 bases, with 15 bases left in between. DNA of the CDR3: TGTGCCAGCAATCGGGTTTTGACGGCCGGGGAGCTGTTTTTT. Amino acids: CASNRVLTAGELFF.

The DNA for the CDR3 is TGTGCCAGCAGTTTGGTACAGAAAAACATTCAGTACTTC. Translated: CASSLVQKNIQYF. J is TRBJ2-4 and V is TRBV28; D is unclear. V was clipped by 3 bases and J by 4 bases, with 7 bases between them. Looked up from germline, CDR1 is MDHEN and CDR2 is SYDVKM. This CDR3 contains 13 residues.

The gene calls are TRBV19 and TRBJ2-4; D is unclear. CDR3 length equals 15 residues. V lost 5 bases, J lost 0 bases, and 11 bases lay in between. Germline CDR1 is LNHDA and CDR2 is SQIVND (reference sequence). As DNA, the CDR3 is TGTGCCAGTAGTGTGACGACTGTAGCCAAAAACATTCAGTACTTC. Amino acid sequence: CASSVTTVAKNIQYF.

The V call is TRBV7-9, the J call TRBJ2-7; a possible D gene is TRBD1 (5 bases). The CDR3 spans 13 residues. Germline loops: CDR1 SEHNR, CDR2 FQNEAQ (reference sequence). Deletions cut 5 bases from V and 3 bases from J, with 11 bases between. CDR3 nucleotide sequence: TGTGCCAGCAGCAATGGACAAAACTACGAGCAGTACTTC. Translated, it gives CASSNGQNYEQYF.

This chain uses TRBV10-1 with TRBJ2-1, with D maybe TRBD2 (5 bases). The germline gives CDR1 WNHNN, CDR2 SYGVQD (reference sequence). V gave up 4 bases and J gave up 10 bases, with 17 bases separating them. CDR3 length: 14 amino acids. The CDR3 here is CASSGGTSSGEQFF. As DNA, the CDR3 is TGCGCCAGCAGTGGGGGAACTAGTTCAGGAGAGCAGTTCTTC.

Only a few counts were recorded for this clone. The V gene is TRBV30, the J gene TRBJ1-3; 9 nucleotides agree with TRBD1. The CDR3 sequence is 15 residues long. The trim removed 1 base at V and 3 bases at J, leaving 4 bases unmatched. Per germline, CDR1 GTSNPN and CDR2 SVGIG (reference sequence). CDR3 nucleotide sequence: TGTGCCTGGAGTGCTACAGGGGGCGGTGGAAACACCATATATTTT. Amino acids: CAWSATGGGGNTIYF.

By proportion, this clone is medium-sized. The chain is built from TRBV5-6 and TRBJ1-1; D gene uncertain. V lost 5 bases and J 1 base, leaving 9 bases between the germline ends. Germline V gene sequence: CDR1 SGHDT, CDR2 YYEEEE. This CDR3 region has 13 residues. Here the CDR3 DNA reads TGTGCCAGCAGGAGCAATTCGAACACTGAAGCTTTCTTT. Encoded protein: CASRSNSNTEAFF. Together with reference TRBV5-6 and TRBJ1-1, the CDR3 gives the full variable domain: DAGVTQSPTHLIKTRGQQVTLRCSPKSGHDTVSWYQQALGQGPQFIFQYYEEEERQRGNFPDRFSGHQFPNYSSELNVNALLLGDSALYLCASRSNSNTEAFFGQGTRLTVV.

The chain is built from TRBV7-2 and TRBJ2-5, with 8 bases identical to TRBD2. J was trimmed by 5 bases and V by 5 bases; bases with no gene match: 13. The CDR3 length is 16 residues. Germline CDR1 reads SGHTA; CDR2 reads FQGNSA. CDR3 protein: CASSPSSGGAQETQYF. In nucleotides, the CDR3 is TGTGCCAGCAGCCCATCGTCGGGGGGGGCCCAGGAGACCCAGTACTTC.

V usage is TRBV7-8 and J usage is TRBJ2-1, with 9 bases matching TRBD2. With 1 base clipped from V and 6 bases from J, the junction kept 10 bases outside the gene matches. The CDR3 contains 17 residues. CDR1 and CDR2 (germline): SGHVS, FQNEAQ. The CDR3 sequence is CASSLGGGRAEINEQFF. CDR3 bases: TGTGCCAGCAGCTTAGGGGGCGGGAGGGCCGAAATCAATGAGCAGTTCTTC.

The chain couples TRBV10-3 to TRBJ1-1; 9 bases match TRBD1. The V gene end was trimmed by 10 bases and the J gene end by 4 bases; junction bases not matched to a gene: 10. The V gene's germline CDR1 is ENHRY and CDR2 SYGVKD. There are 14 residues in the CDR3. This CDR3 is CATLPSTGGTEAFF. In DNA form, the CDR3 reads TGTGCCACCTTACCGTCGACAGGGGGCACTGAAGCTTTCTTT.

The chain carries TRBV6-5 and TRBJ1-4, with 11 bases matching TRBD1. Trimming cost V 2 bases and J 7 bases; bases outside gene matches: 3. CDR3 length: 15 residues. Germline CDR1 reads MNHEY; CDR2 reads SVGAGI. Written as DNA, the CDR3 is TGTGCCAGCAGTTACGGGGACAGGGGGAGTGAAAAACTGTTTTTT. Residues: CASSYGDRGSEKLFF.

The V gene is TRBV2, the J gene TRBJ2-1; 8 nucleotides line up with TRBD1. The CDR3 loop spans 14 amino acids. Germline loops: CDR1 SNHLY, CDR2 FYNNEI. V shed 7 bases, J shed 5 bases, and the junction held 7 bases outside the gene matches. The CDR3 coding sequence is TGTGCCAGCACTTTAAGGACAGGGAACAATGAGCAGTTCTTC. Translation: CASTLRTGNNEQFF.